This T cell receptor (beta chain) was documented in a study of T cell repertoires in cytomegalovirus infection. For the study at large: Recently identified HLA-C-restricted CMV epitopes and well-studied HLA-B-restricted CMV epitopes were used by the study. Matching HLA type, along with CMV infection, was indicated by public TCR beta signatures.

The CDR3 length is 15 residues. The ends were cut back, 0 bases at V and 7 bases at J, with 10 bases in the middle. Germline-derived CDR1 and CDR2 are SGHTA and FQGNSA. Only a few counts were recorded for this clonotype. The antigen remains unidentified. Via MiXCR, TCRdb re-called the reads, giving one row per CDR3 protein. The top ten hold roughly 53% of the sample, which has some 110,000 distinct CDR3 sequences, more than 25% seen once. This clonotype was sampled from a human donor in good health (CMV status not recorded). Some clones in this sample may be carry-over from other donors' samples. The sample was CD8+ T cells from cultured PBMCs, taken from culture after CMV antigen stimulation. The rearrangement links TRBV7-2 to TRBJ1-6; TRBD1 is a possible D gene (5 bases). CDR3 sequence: CASSLAGRANSPLHF. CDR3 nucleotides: TGTGCCAGCAGCTTAGCGGGCAGGGCAAATTCACCCCTCCACTTT.